This T cell receptor (beta chain) was profiled in a study of beta chain features in type 1 diabetes. Overall study context: Healthy donors and patients had similar age, gender and cell yields.

Reverse transcription of all isolated RNA meant that expressed TCRB transcripts were sequenced. The average output of naive, central memory and regulatory T cell samples was several million reads. Clones were sequenced by immunoSEQ multiplex PCR, and TCRdb holds only the in-frame ones, with some missing. The data hold some 44,000 clones, with just over 50% observed a single time. The germline gives CDR1 MDHEN, CDR2 SYDVKM. This CDR3 is built from 12 residues. Overall study results and limits: Cells that show high TCR expression could be over-represented by cDNA sequencing.

To note about this clone: Its matching antigen is unknown.

Material: Tregs from blood. The V gene is TRBV28, the J gene TRBJ2-5, with no clear D. The J call is uncertain, as TRBJ2-7 better fits the DNA end. The clonotype comes from a woman aged 18-35 years in good health. The CDR3 spells CATMEWRYEQYF. The CDR3 nucleotides are TGTGCCACCATGGAGTGGCGATACGAGCAGTACTTC.